This T cell receptor beta chain was profiled in a study of cytomegalovirus exposure and HLA in healthy donors. Study conclusions and caveats: Sequencing depth roughly uniform across donors was assumed in presence/absence analyses. There were some V segments, including TRBV6-2 and TRBV6-3, excluded as indistinguishable. Analyzed later, most CMV-associated TCR beta chains appeared HLA-restricted.

PCR was performed using 60 Vbeta and 13 Jbeta primers. Clones were read by immunoSEQ multiplex PCR, and TCRdb kept only the in-frame ones, dropping some. The sample shows 150,000 to 200,000 clones, 81% of them seen only once. In regard to this clone: Its antigen is currently unknown.

The CDR3 is 14 amino acids. Germline assignment: CDR1 MNHEY and CDR2 SVGAGI. Trimming shortened V by 6 bases and J by 1 base, and 9 bases separated the two germline ends. The source of this sequence is a woman between 25 and 40 years old in good health and CMV-seronegative. This sequence joins TRBV6-5 and TRBJ1-4; tentative D call: TRBD1 (5 bases). Sequenced: PBMCs. The CDR3 loop reads CASRLTVTNEKLFF. CDR3 DNA sequence: TGTGCCAGCAGATTGACAGTAACTAATGAAAAACTGTTTTTT.